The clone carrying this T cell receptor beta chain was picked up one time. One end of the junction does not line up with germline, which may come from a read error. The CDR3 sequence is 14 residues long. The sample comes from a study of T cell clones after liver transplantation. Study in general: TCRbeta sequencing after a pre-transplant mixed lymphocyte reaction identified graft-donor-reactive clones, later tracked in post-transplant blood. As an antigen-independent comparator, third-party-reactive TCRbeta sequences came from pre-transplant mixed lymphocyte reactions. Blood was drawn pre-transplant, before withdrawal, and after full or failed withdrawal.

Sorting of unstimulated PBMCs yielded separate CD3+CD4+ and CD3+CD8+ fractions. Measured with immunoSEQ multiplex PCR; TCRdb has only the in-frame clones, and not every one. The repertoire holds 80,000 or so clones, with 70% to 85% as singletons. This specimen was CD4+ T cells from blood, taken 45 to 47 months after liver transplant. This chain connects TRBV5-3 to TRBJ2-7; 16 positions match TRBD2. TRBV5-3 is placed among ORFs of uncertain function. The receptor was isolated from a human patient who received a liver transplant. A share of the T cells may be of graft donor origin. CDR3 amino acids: CASSLRGLAGGRTF. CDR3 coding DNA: TGTGCCAGCAGCTTGAGGGGACTAGCGGGAGGGAGGACCTTC.